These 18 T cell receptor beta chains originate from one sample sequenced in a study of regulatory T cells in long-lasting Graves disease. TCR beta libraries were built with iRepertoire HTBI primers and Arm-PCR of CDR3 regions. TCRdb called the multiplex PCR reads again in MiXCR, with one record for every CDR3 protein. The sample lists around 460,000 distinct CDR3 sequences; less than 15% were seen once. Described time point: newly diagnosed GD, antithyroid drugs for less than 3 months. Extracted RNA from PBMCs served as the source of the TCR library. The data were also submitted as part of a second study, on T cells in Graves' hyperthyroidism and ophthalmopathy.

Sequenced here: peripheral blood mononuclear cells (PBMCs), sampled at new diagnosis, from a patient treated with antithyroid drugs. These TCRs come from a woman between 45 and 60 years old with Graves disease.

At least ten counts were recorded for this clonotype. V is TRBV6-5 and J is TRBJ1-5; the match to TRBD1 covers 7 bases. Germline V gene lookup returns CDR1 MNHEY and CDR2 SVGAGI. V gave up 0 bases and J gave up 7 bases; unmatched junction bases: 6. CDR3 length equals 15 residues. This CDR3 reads CASSYSRGGVQPQHF. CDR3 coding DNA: TGTGCCAGCAGTTACTCGAGAGGGGGCGTCCAGCCCCAGCATTTT.

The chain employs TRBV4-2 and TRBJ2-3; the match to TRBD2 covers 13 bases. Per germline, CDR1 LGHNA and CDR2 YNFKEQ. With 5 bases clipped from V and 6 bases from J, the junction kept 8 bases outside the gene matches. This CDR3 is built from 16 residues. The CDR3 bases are TGTGCCAGCAGCGGGACTAGCGGGACAATTCCGGATACGCAGTATTTT. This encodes CASSGTSGTIPDTQYF.

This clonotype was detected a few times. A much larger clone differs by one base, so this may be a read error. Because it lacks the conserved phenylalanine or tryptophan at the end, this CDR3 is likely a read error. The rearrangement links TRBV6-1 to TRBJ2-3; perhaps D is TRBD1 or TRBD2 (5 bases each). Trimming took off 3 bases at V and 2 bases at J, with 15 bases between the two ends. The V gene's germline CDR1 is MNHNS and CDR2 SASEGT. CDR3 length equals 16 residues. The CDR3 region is CASSDHRTLLTDTQYL. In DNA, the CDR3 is TGTGCCAGCAGTGACCACAGGACTCTCCTCACAGATACGCAGTATCTT.

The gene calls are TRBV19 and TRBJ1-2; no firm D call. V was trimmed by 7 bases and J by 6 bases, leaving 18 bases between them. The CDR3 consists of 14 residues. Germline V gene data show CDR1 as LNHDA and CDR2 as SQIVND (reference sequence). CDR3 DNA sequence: TGTGCCAGTACCGACCTATCAGGTGGAAATGGCTACACCTTC. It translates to CASTDLSGGNGYTF.

The DNA of the CDR3 is TGTGCCAGCAGTTTACCGACAGGGATCTATGGCTACACCTTC. Residues: CASSLPTGIYGYTF. The chain links TRBV28 to TRBJ1-2; 7 nucleotides match TRBD1. The CDR3 spans 14 residues. The V gene end was trimmed by 2 bases and the J gene end by 4 bases; junction bases not matched to a gene: 4. The germline V gene encodes CDR1 MDHEN and CDR2 SYDVKM.

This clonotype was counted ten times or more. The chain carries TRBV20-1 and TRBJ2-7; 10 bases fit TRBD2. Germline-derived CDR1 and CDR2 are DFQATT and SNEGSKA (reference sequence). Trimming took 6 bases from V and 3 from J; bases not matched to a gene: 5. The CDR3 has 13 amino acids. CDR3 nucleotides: TGCAGTGCCCCCGGGACTAGCGACTACGAGCAGTACTTC. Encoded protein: CSAPGTSDYEQYF.

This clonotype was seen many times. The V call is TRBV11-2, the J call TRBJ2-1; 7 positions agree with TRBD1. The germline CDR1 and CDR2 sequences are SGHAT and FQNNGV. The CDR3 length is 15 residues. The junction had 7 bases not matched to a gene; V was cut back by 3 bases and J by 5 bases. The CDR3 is CASSFSGTANNEQFF. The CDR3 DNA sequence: TGTGCCAGCAGCTTTTCCGGGACAGCAAACAATGAGCAGTTCTTC.

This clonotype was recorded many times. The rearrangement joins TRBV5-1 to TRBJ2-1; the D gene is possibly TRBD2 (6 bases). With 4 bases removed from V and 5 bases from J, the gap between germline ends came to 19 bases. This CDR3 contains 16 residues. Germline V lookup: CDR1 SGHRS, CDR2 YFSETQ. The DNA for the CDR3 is TGCGCCAGCAGCGCCCTCGCAACGGGACTGGACAATGAGCAGTTCTTC. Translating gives CASSALATGLDNEQFF.

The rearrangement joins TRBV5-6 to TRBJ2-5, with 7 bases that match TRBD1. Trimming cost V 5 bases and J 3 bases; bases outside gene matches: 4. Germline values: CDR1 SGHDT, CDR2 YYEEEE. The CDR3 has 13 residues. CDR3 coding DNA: TGTGCCAGCAGTAGACAGGGAAAAGAGACCCAGTACTTC. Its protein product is CASSRQGKETQYF.

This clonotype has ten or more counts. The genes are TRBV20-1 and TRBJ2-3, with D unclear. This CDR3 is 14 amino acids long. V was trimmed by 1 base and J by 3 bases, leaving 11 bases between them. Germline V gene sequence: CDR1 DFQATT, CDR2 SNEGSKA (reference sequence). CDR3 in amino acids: CSARARHTTDTQYF. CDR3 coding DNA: TGCAGTGCTAGAGCTAGACACACTACAGATACGCAGTATTTT.

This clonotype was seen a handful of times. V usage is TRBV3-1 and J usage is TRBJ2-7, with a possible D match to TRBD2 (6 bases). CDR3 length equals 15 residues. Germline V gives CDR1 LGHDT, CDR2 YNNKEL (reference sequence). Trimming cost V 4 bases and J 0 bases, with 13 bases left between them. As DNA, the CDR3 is TGTGCCAGCAGCCGAGGCGCAGCGGGCTCCTACGAGCAGTACTTC. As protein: CASSRGAAGSYEQYF.

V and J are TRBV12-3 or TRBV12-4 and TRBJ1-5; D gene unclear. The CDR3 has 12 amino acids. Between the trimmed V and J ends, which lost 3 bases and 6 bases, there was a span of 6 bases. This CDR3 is CASSFRSQPQHF. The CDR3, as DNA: TGTGCCAGCAGTTTTCGTAGTCAGCCCCAGCATTTT.

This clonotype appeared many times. The CDR3: CAIKASGQETQYF. CDR3 DNA sequence: TGTGCCATCAAAGCTAGCGGTCAAGAGACCCAGTACTTC. The chain combines TRBV10-3 with TRBJ2-5; 7 nucleotides line up with TRBD2. Unmatched junction bases numbered 4, after V lost 7 bases and J lost 2 bases. Germline V CDR1 and CDR2: ENHRY, SYGVKD. The CDR3 loop spans 13 amino acids.

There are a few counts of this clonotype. The CDR3 DNA is TGTGCCAGCAGCCAAGACAGAAGGAATGAAAAACTGTTTTTT. Translation: CASSQDRRNEKLFF. V usage is TRBV3-1 and J usage is TRBJ1-4, with no clear D. The V end lost 0 bases, the J end lost 5 bases, and 7 bases lay between the germline ends. The CDR3 has 14 amino acids. Per the germline V gene, CDR1 is LGHDT and CDR2 is YNNKEL (reference sequence).

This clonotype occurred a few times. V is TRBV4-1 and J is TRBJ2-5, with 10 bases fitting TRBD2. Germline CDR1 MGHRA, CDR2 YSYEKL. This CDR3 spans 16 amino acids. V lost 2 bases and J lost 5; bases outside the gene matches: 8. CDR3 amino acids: CASSQNYLAGVETQYF. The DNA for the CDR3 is TGCGCCAGCAGCCAAAATTATCTAGCGGGAGTGGAGACCCAGTACTTC.

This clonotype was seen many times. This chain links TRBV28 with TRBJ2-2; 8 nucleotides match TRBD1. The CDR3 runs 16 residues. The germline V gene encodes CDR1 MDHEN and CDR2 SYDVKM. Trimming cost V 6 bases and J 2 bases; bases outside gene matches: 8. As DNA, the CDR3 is TGTGCCAGCAGCTTGGGTGGGACAGGCAACACCGGGGAGCTGTTTTTT. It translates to CASSLGGTGNTGELFF.

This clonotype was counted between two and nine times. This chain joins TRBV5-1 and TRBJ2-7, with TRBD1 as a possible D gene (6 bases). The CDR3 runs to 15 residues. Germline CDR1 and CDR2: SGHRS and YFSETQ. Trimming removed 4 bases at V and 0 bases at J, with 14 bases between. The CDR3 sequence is CASSISTGNSYEQYF. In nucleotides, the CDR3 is TGCGCCAGCAGCATCTCTACAGGGAACTCCTACGAGCAGTACTTC.

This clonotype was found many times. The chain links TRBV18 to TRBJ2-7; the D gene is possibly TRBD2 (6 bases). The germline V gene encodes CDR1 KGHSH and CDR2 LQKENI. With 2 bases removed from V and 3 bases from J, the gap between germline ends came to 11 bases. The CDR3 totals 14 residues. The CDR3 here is CASSPGSGRYEQYF. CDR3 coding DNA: TGTGCCAGCTCACCAGGCAGCGGGCGCTACGAGCAGTACTTC.